Listed below are T cell receptor beta chains from one sample, sequenced in a study of blood T cell repertoires in COVID-19. The data were produced by immunoSEQ multiplex PCR, yet TCRdb's version contains in-frame clones alone and is incomplete. The sample gives around 78,000 clones, approximately 86% of which show up once; approximately 1.9% is in the top ten. The sequenced sample was peripheral blood. These receptors came from a woman aged 55-69 years with acute or convalescent COVID-19. Each CDR3 is given with its conserved first and last residue. A D gene is named only where the DNA matches it firmly. Clone size is shown for a subset of rows, as once, few, many or a class of expanded clone.

>.|TRBD1|TRBV9|TRBJ2-7
TGTGCCAGCAGCGAGGGTGGACAGGACACCTACGAGCAGTACTTC
CASSEGGQDTYEQYF
>.|.|TRBV3-1/TRBV3-2|TRBJ1-1
TGTGCCAGCAGCCGGCCCACCGCATTGAACACTGAAGCTTTCTTT
CASSRPTALNTEAFF
>.|.|TRBV28|TRBJ1-4
TGTGCCAGCAGCCAGCTTGGAGGGGATAGTGAAAAACTGTTTTTT
CASSQLGGDSEKLFF
>few|TRBD1|TRBV9|TRBJ2-7
TGTGCCAGCAGCGTAGGACAGGGAGTCTACGAGCAGTACTTC
CASSVGQGVYEQYF
>.|TRBD2|TRBV10-3|TRBJ2-1
TGTGCCATCATGTATAGCGGGGGTCGCAATGAGCAGTTCTTC
CAIMYSGGRNEQFF
>.|.|TRBV14|TRBJ2-1
TGTGCCAGCAGCCAAGGACTAGAGGCGGGATTAAGTGAGCAGTTCTTC
CASSQGLEAGLSEQFF
>few|.|TRBV6-5|TRBJ1-2
TGTGCCAGCAGTTACTCGGAGGGGAGGGGCTACACCTTC
CASSYSEGRGYTF
>.|TRBD1|TRBV10-1|TRBJ1-1
TGCGCCAGCATTCCGGACCGGGACAGAGAGAACACTGAAGCTTTCTTT
CASIPDRDRENTEAFF
>few|TRBD1|TRBV5-1|TRBJ1-1
TGCGCCAGCAGTAGCCCAGGGGGTGAAGCTTTCTTT
CASSSPGGEAFF
>few|TRBD1|TRBV27|TRBJ1-1
TGTGCCAGCAGTGCCGGACAGGGAAGAAGGGACACTGAAGCTTTCTTT
CASSAGQGRRDTEAFF
>few|.|TRBV5-4|TRBJ2-7
TGTGCCAGCAGCTTGCCGAGCTCCTACGAGCAGTACTTC
CASSLPSSYEQYF
>.|TRBD2|TRBV18|TRBJ2-1
TGTGCCAGCTCACTCGCGGGAGGTATCAATGAGCAGTTCTTC
CASSLAGGINEQFF
>.|TRBD1|TRBV27|TRBJ2-1
TGTGCCAGCAGTTTAGAGGGACAGCAATACGGCTCCTACAATGAGCAGTTCTTC
CASSLEGQQYGSYNEQFF
>.|TRBD1|TRBV13|TRBJ1-2
TGTGCCAGCAGCTTATTCGGGACAGAAGCTAACTATGGCTACACCTTC
CASSLFGTEANYGYTF
>once|TRBD1|TRBV7-9|TRBJ1-1
TGTGCCAGCAGGAGACAGGGTGTTGAAGCTTTCTTT
CASRRQGVEAFF
>.|TRBD1|TRBV2|TRBJ2-2
TGTGCCAGCAGTGCTGACAGGGGGGCCGGGGAGCTGTTTTTT
CASSADRGAGELFF
>.|.|TRBV6-5|TRBJ2-3
TGTGCCAGCAGTTACTCGACAGACTTAGATACGCAGTATTTT
CASSYSTDLDTQYF
>.|.|TRBV11-2|TRBJ1-4
TGTGCCAGCAGCTTAACGGGACTCCTAAATGAAAAACTGTTTTTT
CASSLTGLLNEKLFF
>few|.|TRBV9|TRBJ2-1
TGTGCCAGCAGCCTCCAGTCCCGGAGCTCCTACAATGAGCAGTTCTTC
CASSLQSRSSYNEQFF
>.|.|TRBV24-1|TRBJ1-5
TGTGCCACCAGTGAGAGCCAGGAAAAGCCCCAGCATTTT
CATSESQEKPQHF
>once|TRBD1|TRBV27|TRBJ1-1
TGTGCCAGCAGTCCGACGGACAGGGCGAACACTGAAGCTTTCTTT
CASSPTDRANTEAFF
>.|.|TRBV27|TRBJ2-2
TGTGCCAGCAGTTCCCTAAACACCGGGGAGCTGTTTTTT
CASSSLNTGELFF
>.|TRBD1|TRBV28|TRBJ1-5
TGTGCCAGCAGGAATCCCGGGACAGCCCAGCCCCAGCATTTT
CASRNPGTAQPQHF
>.|TRBD1|TRBV15|TRBJ2-7
TGTGCCACCAGCAGAGAGCCAGGGGGAAGCGACGAGCAGTACTTC
CATSREPGGSDEQYF
>.|TRBD1|TRBV29-1|TRBJ1-4
TGCAGCGTCCGACAGGGGATGGGTGAAAAACTGTTTTTT
CSVRQGMGEKLFF
>.|.|TRBV19|TRBJ1-1
TGTGCCAGTAGTATTAGGCAGGACACTGAAGCTTTCTTT
CASSIRQDTEAFF
>.|TRBD1|TRBV30|TRBJ2-7
TGTGCCTGGAGTGGAACCGGGACAGGGTTATACGAGCAGTACTTC
CAWSGTGTGLYEQYF
>.|.|TRBV28|TRBJ1-1
TGTGCCAGCAGTTCCGCGACAGGTTTGACTGAAGCTTTCTTT
CASSSATGLTEAFF
>.|.|TRBV5-1|TRBJ1-1
TGCGCCAGCAGCTTGGACAGTGCCACTGAAGCTTTCTTT
CASSLDSATEAFF
>once|TRBD1|TRBV5-1|TRBJ2-5
TGCGCCAGCAGCTCGGGACAGGGGTTTCGAGAGACCCAGTACTTC
CASSSGQGFRETQYF
>.|.|TRBV7-9|TRBJ2-7
TGTGCCAGCAGCTTTTACGGGGACTTTTACGAGCAGTACTTC
CASSFYGDFYEQYF
>medium-sized|.|TRBV7-9|TRBJ1-3
TGTGCCAGCAGCTACGGGTTGTTGGATTCTGGAAACACCATATATTTT
CASSYGLLDSGNTIYF
>.|TRBD1|TRBV9|TRBJ2-5
TGTGCCAGCAGCGTAGCTACAGGGGGGGAGACCCAGTACTTC
CASSVATGGETQYF
>.|TRBD2|TRBV5-1|TRBJ2-5
TGCGCCAGCAGCTTGGGGACTAGCGGGGGGACCCAGTACTTC
CASSLGTSGGTQYF
>.|.|TRBV6-5|TRBJ1-2
TGTGCCAGCAGAGGTGGAGATCAACTCAACTATGGCTACACCTTC
CASRGGDQLNYGYTF
>few|.|TRBV27|TRBJ1-1
TGTGCCAGCAGTTTAACGGTGAACACTGAAGCTTTCTTT
CASSLTVNTEAFF
>.|.|TRBV6-5|TRBJ2-7
TGTGCCAGCAGTTACGGGGGCCACAAAGTCTACGAGCAGTACTTC
CASSYGGHKVYEQYF
>.|TRBD2|TRBV20-1|TRBJ2-1
TGCAGTGCTAGTTTACTAGCGGGAGGTTCTCGACACAATGAGCAGTTCTTC
CSASLLAGGSRHNEQFF
>.|.|TRBV29-1|TRBJ1-3
TGCAGCGTCTTGTCGAGCTCTGGAAACACCATATATTTT
CSVLSSSGNTIYF
>.|.|TRBV30|TRBJ1-2
TGTGCCTGGAGTGTTGGATTAGGTCGAGAGGGGGTTAAGCATGGCTACACCTTC
CAWSVGLGREGVKHGYTF
>.|.|TRBV29-1|TRBJ1-2
TGCAGCGCCACGGACAGTATTTCCATCTATGGCTACACCTTC
CSATDSISIYGYTF
>.|.|TRBV9|TRBJ2-3
TGTGCCAGCAGCCCAGACAGTCCAGATACGCAGTATTTT
CASSPDSPDTQYF
>.|TRBD2|TRBV5-4|TRBJ2-5
TGTGCCAGCTTCTCCGGGACTAGCGGGTTGCCAGAGACCCAGTACTTC
CASFSGTSGLPETQYF
>.|TRBD2|TRBV7-8|TRBJ2-1
TGTGCCAGCAGCTCCCTCTATGATTTAGCGGGTGGGTCTAGTGAGCAGTTCTTC
CASSSLYDLAGGSSEQFF
>.|.|TRBV28|TRBJ1-2
TGTGCCAGCAGTTTCGGCGCGGCAGGGGAGAGTGGCTACACCTTC
CASSFGAAGESGYTF
>.|.|TRBV30|TRBJ1-1
TGTGCCTGGAGTAACGGGGGACGAGGAACTGAAGCTTTCTTT
CAWSNGGRGTEAFF
>.|.|TRBV9|TRBJ2-1
TGTGCCAGCAGCGTCACTAGTTTCGATGAGCAGTTCTTC
CASSVTSFDEQFF
>.|.|TRBV10-2|TRBJ2-5
TGCGCCAGTGCACAGGGCCAAGAGACCCAGTACTTC
CASAQGQETQYF
>.|.|TRBV28|TRBJ1-6
TGTGCCAGCAGAACTCTACAAACCTTAGGTTCGGGTAGCGTCGGTAATTCACCCCTCCACTTT
CASRTLQTLGSGSVGNSPLHF
>.|TRBD1|TRBV10-3|TRBJ1-2
TGTGCCATACCTCAGGGGGCTGGCTATGGCTACACCTTC
CAIPQGAGYGYTF
>.|.|TRBV9|TRBJ2-4
TGTGCCAGCAGCGTAGGAGAGGGTATAGCCAAAAACATTCAGTACTTC
CASSVGEGIAKNIQYF
>.|TRBD1|TRBV6-1|TRBJ1-2
TGTGCCAGCAGTGAATCTTCAGGGGGCGATGGCTACACCTTC
CASSESSGGDGYTF
>.|.|TRBV2|TRBJ1-4
TGTGCCAGCAGTGACAGGCCACTCGAGGAAAAACTGTTTTTT
CASSDRPLEEKLFF
>.|.|TRBV5-1|TRBJ2-1
TGCGCCAGCAGCTTGAGGAGGGCAGGTGAGCAGTTCTTC
CASSLRRAGEQFF